Each of the 27 T cell receptor beta chains below was sequenced from the same sample in a study of T cells after yellow fever vaccination (dated by TCRdb to about 2019). Library generation was performed with 5' RACE. TCRdb lists the instrument as Illumina NovaSeq 6000. TCRdb reprocessed the public reads (quality trimming at Q25 with fastp, clone calling with MiXCR) and kept in-frame beta chains. A single entry per CDR3 protein holds the most common genes and DNA from its merged rows. This sample has around 320,000 distinct CDR3 sequences in its table, and roughly a tenth of those were observed once. The ten biggest clones cover approximately 3% of the sample. The intended sense of this specimen's treatment or condition label: live attenuated yellow fever vaccine strain. Sequences were derived from CD4+ T cells sorted from PBMCs, sampled 45 days after the yellow fever booster vaccination. The receptors stem from a man younger than 35 who received the YFV17D yellow fever vaccine.

The chain combines TRBV24-1 with TRBJ2-1; 12 bases map to TRBD2. Germline CDR1 is KGHDR and CDR2 is SFDVKD. The CDR3 totals 14 residues. V shed 9 bases and J 4 bases; nucleotides not matched to a gene: 3. CDR3 protein: CATGGTSGYNEQFF. The CDR3 region has the DNA TGTGCCACCGGGGGGACTAGCGGGTACAATGAGCAGTTCTTC.

This clonotype was found many times. This chain joins TRBV5-1 and TRBJ2-3, with D uncertain. The CDR3 contains 12 residues. V lost 5 bases and J 0 bases, leaving 4 bases between the germline ends. Germline V gene lookup returns CDR1 SGHRS and CDR2 YFSETQ. The CDR3 DNA reads TGCGCCAGCAGGTTCAGCACAGATACGCAGTATTTT. It translates to CASRFSTDTQYF.

The rearrangement uses TRBV15 and TRBJ2-2; maybe TRBD2 (5 bases). In germline, CDR1 is LNHNV, CDR2 YYDKDF (reference sequence). V lost 0 bases, J lost 3 bases, and 8 bases lay in between. There are 15 residues in the CDR3. The DNA of the CDR3 is TGTGCCACCAGCAGAGATAAGAGGGACACCGGGGAGCTGTTTTTT. It specifies CATSRDKRDTGELFF.

The chain has TRBV20-1 and TRBJ2-5, with D maybe TRBD2 (6 bases). V was pared by 6 bases and J by 5 bases, with 22 bases between. CDR3 length: 15 amino acids. CDR1 is DFQATT, CDR2 SNEGSKA, per germline (reference sequence). The DNA of the CDR3 is TGCAGTGCGTCCGGGGGTAATGTTCGGTCGGAGACCCAGTACTTC. Its protein is CSASGGNVRSETQYF.

The chain is built from TRBV4-1 and TRBJ2-5; D unresolved. This CDR3 is built from 16 residues. The V gene lost 0 bases and the J gene lost 5 bases, with 16 bases spanning the gap. Germline CDR1 reads MGHRA; CDR2 reads YSYEKL. CDR3 in DNA: TGCGCCAGCAGCCAAGATTCGGTGCGACTCCTGGAGACCCAGTACTTC. Translation gives CASSQDSVRLLETQYF.

This rearrangement joins TRBV6-1 to TRBJ2-1; tentatively, D is TRBD1 (6 bases). Germline CDR1 and CDR2: MNHNS and SASEGT. The V and J ends lost 8 bases and 7 bases respectively, with 12 bases between them. This CDR3 region has 12 residues. CDR3 nucleotides: TGTGCCAGCGTGACAGGCGAGAATGAGCAGTTCTTC. It translates to CASVTGENEQFF.

This clonotype was seen a few times. The CDR3 loop reads CAISEPSGGANTQYF. CDR3 nucleotide sequence: TGTGCCATCAGTGAGCCTAGCGGGGGGGCCAATACGCAGTATTTT. The chain carries TRBV10-3 and TRBJ2-3; 12 bases are shared with TRBD2. The CDR3 runs to 15 residues. J gave up 7 bases and V 2 bases, and 4 bases lay outside the gene matches. The germline gives CDR1 ENHRY, CDR2 SYGVKD.

The chain uses TRBV3-1 and TRBJ1-2; D gene ambiguous. From germline, CDR1 is LGHDT and CDR2 YNNKEL (reference sequence). V was cut by 2 bases and J by 5 bases, with 9 bases left in between. This CDR3 is built from 13 residues. The chain's CDR3 is CASSQPGSYGYTF. CDR3 in DNA: TGTGCCAGCAGCCAACCGGGTTCATATGGCTACACCTTC.

This clonotype has just a few counts. V and J are TRBV20-1 and TRBJ2-1; 9 bases are a match to TRBD2. J gave up 0 bases and V 5 bases, and 11 bases lay outside the gene matches. In germline, CDR1 is DFQATT, CDR2 SNEGSKA (reference sequence). This CDR3 has 17 amino acids. This CDR3 is CSAEGTSLFSSYNEQFF. DNA of the CDR3: TGCAGTGCTGAGGGGACTAGCCTATTTAGCTCCTACAATGAGCAGTTCTTC.

A few counts support this clonotype. V gene TRBV29-1 combines with J gene TRBJ1-1, with TRBD1 matching 10 bases. With V trimmed by 2 bases and J by 4 bases, 13 bases remained unmatched. This CDR3 is 17 amino acids long. Germline V lookup: CDR1 SQVTM, CDR2 ANQGSEA. CDR3 residues: CSVEFIGTGVRGTEAFF. In DNA form, the CDR3 reads TGCAGCGTTGAATTTATCGGGACAGGGGTACGGGGCACTGAAGCTTTCTTT.

This chain uses TRBV12-3 or TRBV12-4 with TRBJ1-1, with D uncertain. The CDR3 has 12 amino acids. The V gene lost 3 bases and the J gene lost 3 bases, with 5 bases spanning the gap. The CDR3 DNA follows: TGTGCCAGCAGTTTTTACGACACTGAAGCTTTCTTT. Amino acid sequence: CASSFYDTEAFF.

This clonotype was observed many times. This chain uses TRBV30 with TRBJ2-3; TRBD2 agrees at 10 bases. The junction had 3 bases not matched to a gene; V was cut back by 6 bases and J by 3 bases. Germline V gene sequence: CDR1 GTSNPN, CDR2 SVGIG (reference sequence). The CDR3 consists of 13 residues. CDR3 DNA: TGTGCCTGCAAGACTAGCGGGACAGATACGCAGTATTTT. Its protein is CACKTSGTDTQYF. The whole variable domain, filled in from reference TRBV30 and TRBJ2-3, reads SQTIHQWPATLVQPVGSPLSLECTVEGTSNPNLYWYRQAAGRGLQLLFYSVGIGQISSEVPQNLSASRPQDRQFILSSKKLLLSDSGFYLCACKTSGTDTQYFGPGTRLTVL.

This clonotype was counted a few times. The V call is TRBV7-9, the J call TRBJ1-4; D is possibly TRBD1 (5 bases). The germline gives CDR1 SEHNR, CDR2 FQNEAQ (reference sequence). The V end was cut by 3 bases, the J end by 5 bases, with 10 bases between. The CDR3 sequence is 14 residues long. CDR3 in DNA: TGTGCCAGCAGCTTTACCCCAGGGAATGAAAAACTGTTTTTT. It is translated as CASSFTPGNEKLFF.

This clonotype was detected ten times or more. The DNA of the CDR3 is TGCAGCGTTGAAGATCGAAGCGGGGGGGCCAGAGAGCAGTTCTTC. Protein product: CSVEDRSGGAREQFF. This chain links TRBV29-1 with TRBJ2-1; 10 bases are shared with TRBD2. The CDR3 spans 15 residues. The V and J ends lost 0 bases and 10 bases, in that order; junction bases with no gene match: 9. Germline CDR1 is SQVTM and CDR2 is ANQGSEA.

In this sample, this clonotype turned up many times. The chain recombines TRBV18 with TRBJ2-5; D may be TRBD2 (5 bases). The CDR3 is 12 residues long. Germline assignment: CDR1 KGHSH and CDR2 LQKENI. V dropped 2 bases and J dropped 5 bases, with 6 bases sitting between them. DNA of the CDR3: TGTGCCAGCTCACCAGGGAGCGAGACCCAGTACTTC. It encodes CASSPGSETQYF.

There are many counts of this clonotype. The chain links TRBV11-1 to TRBJ2-7, with 10 positions matching TRBD1. The ends lost 5 bases at V and 6 bases at J; junction bases unmatched: 4. This CDR3 has 13 residues. The germline V gene has CDR1 SGHAT and CDR2 FQDESV (reference sequence). In nucleotides, the CDR3 is TGTGCCAGCAGCCGGGACAGGGGAGGCGAGCAGTACTTC. Its translation is CASSRDRGGEQYF.

This chain uses TRBV5-6 with TRBJ1-1; 9 bases match TRBD1. CDR3 length: 14 amino acids. The V segment lost 6 bases and the J segment 1 base; nucleotides outside the gene matches: 4. Germline CDR1 is SGHDT and CDR2 is YYEEEE. The CDR3 loop reads CASKSQGANTEAFF. CDR3 DNA sequence: TGTGCCAGCAAATCACAGGGGGCGAACACTGAAGCTTTCTTT.

There are a few counts of this clonotype. The chain employs TRBV29-1 and TRBJ2-7; D call uncertain. Germline V gene data show CDR1 as SQVTM and CDR2 as ANQGSEA. With 4 bases removed from V and 6 bases from J, the gap between germline ends came to 16 bases. The CDR3 runs 13 residues. CDR3 protein: CSVASPHTSEQYF. CDR3 coding DNA: TGCAGCGTTGCCTCCCCCCATACTTCCGAGCAGTACTTC.

This clonotype was counted ten times or more. V usage is TRBV6-6 and J usage is TRBJ1-1, with D unresolved. This CDR3 spans 12 amino acids. V dropped 0 bases and J dropped 5 bases, with 4 bases sitting between them. Germline CDR1 is MNHNY and CDR2 is SVGAGI (reference sequence). The CDR3 coding sequence is TGTGCCAGCAGTTACTCGAGTACTGAAGCTTTCTTT. Protein product: CASSYSSTEAFF.

This clonotype was counted only a few times. The chain links TRBV20-1 to TRBJ1-2; D gene ambiguous. Per germline, CDR1 DFQATT and CDR2 SNEGSKA (reference sequence). The length of the CDR3 is 15 residues. The V and J ends lost 2 bases and 7 bases respectively, with 20 bases between them. CDR3 in amino acids: CSARSAPGVLRGYTF. CDR3 in DNA: TGCAGTGCTAGATCGGCCCCCGGCGTACTTCGTGGCTACACCTTC.

In this sample, this clonotype turned up many times. V and J are TRBV25-1 and TRBJ2-3; 11 nucleotides line up with TRBD2. CDR1 is MGHDK, CDR2 SYGVNS, per germline. V lost 3 bases, J lost 6 bases, and 11 bases stayed unmatched. The CDR3 sequence is 17 residues long. This chain's CDR3 is CASSEEGTSGGGDTQYF. DNA of the CDR3: TGTGCCAGCAGTGAGGAGGGGACTAGCGGAGGTGGGGATACGCAGTATTTT.

This clonotype was seen ten or more times. This sequence joins TRBV28 and TRBJ2-4; 7 nucleotides line up with TRBD1. The CDR3 covers 17 residues. Germline CDR1 reads MDHEN; CDR2 reads SYDVKM. J lost 2 bases, V lost 3 bases, and 10 bases had no gene match. The CDR3 coding sequence is TGTGCCAGCAGTTTGCAATACAGGGGAGTAACCAAAAACATTCAGTACTTC. Protein: CASSLQYRGVTKNIQYF.

This clonotype was seen ten or more times. The chain recombines TRBV3-1 with TRBJ1-1, with 7 bases lining up with TRBD1. In germline, CDR1 is LGHDT, CDR2 YNNKEL (reference sequence). The V and J ends lost 2 bases and 5 bases, in that order; junction bases with no gene match: 2. This CDR3 region has 13 residues. CDR3 region: CASSQQGGTEAFF. Written as DNA, the CDR3 is TGTGCCAGCAGCCAACAGGGGGGTACTGAAGCTTTCTTT. The entire variable domain, with the rest obtained from reference TRBV3-1 and TRBJ1-1, is as follows: DTAVSQTPKYLVTQMGNDKSIKCEQNLGHDTMYWYKQDSKKFLKIMFSYNNKELIINETVPNRFSPKSPDKAHLNLHINSLELGDSAVYFCASSQQGGTEAFFGQGTRLTVV.

This clonotype has a handful of counts. The rearrangement uses TRBV7-2 and TRBJ2-3, with D tentatively TRBD1 (5 bases). This CDR3 is built from 15 residues. Trimming removed 5 bases at V and 0 bases at J, with 12 bases between. From germline, CDR1 is SGHTA and CDR2 FQGNSA. The CDR3 sequence is CASSPSGISTDTQYF. CDR3 sequence (DNA): TGTGCCAGCAGCCCCTCAGGGATAAGCACAGATACGCAGTATTTT.

This clonotype has a handful of counts. The chain uses TRBV7-9 and TRBJ1-1, with D hard to call. V was clipped by 5 bases and J by 3 bases, with 10 bases between them. The CDR3 length is 13 residues. The germline V gene encodes CDR1 SEHNR and CDR2 FQNEAQ (reference sequence). CDR3: CASSAEVHTEAFF. DNA of the CDR3: TGTGCCAGCAGCGCGGAGGTTCACACTGAAGCTTTCTTT.

This clonotype was observed a few times. The chain combines TRBV11-1 with TRBJ1-2, with 7 bases fitting TRBD1. Germline V gives CDR1 SGHAT, CDR2 FQDESV (reference sequence). The CDR3 is 14 residues long. Unmatched junction bases numbered 8, after V lost 5 bases and J lost 5 bases. The DNA of the CDR3 is TGTGCCAGCAGCCGAGACAGGGATGGGTATGGCTACACCTTC. This sequence encodes CASSRDRDGYGYTF.

This clonotype appeared many times. CDR3 bases: TGTGCCACCAGCAGAGATTACACCCAAGAGACCCAGTACTTC. It encodes CATSRDYTQETQYF. J is TRBJ2-5 and V is TRBV15, with D hard to call. Trimming removed 0 bases at V and 1 base at J, with 6 bases between. This CDR3 has 14 residues. Germline assignment: CDR1 LNHNV and CDR2 YYDKDF (reference sequence).